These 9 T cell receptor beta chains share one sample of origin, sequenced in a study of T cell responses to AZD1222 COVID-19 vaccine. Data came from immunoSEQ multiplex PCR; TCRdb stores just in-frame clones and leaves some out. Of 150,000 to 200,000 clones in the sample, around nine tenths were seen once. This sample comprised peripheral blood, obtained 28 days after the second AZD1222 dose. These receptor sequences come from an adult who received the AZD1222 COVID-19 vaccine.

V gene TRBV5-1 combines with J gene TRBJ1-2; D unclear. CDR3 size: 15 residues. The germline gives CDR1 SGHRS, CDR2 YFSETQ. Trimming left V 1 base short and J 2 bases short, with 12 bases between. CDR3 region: CASSLNFGSNYGYTF. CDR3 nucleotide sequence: TGCGCCAGCAGCTTGAATTTTGGCAGCAACTATGGCTACACCTTC.

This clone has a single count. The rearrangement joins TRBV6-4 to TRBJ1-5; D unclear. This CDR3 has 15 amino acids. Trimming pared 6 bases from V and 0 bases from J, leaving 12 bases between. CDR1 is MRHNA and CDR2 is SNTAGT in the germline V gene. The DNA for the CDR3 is TGTGCCAGCAGCGAGGATGGGAATAGCAATCAGCCCCAGCATTTT. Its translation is CASSEDGNSNQPQHF.

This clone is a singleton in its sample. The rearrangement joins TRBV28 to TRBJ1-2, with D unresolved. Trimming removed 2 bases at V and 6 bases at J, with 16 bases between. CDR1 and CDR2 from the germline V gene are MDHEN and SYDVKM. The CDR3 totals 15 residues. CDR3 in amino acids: CASSLTASRNDGYTF. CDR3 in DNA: TGTGCCAGCAGTTTAACGGCTTCGCGGAATGATGGCTACACCTTC.

CDR3: CASSSPAGRQETQYF. For the CDR3, the DNA is TGTGCCAGTAGTTCCCCGGCGGGGAGACAAGAGACCCAGTACTTC. The V gene is TRBV19, the J gene TRBJ2-5, with D tentatively TRBD2 (6 bases). Trimming took 5 bases from V and 2 from J, leaving 15 bases between them. The germline gives CDR1 LNHDA, CDR2 SQIVND (reference sequence). The CDR3 spans 15 residues.

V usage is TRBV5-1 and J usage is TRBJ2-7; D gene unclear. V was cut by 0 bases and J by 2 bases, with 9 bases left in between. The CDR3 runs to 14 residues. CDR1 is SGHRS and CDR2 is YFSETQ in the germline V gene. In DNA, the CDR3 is TGCGCCAGCAGCTTGGGGCAAACTCCCTACGAGCAGTACTTC. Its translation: CASSLGQTPYEQYF.

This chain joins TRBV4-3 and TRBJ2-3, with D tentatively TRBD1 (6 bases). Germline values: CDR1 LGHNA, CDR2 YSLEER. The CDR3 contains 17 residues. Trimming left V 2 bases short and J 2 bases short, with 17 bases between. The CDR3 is CASSQSPRAGDTDTQYF. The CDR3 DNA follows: TGCGCCAGCAGCCAATCCCCCCGAGCAGGGGACACAGATACGCAGTATTTT.

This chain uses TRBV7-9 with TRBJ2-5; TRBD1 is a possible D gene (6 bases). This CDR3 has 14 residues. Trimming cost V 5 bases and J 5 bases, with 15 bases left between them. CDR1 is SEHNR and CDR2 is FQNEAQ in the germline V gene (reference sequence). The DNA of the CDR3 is TGTGCCAGCAGCCCATCAGGGGCTGGGGAGACCCAGTACTTC. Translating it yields CASSPSGAGETQYF.

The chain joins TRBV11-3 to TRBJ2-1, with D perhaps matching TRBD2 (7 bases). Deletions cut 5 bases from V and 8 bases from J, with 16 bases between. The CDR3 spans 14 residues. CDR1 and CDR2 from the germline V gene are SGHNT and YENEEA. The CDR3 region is CASSARGAAHEQFF. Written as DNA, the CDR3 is TGTGCCAGCAGCGCCCGGGGGGCGGCCCATGAGCAGTTCTTC.

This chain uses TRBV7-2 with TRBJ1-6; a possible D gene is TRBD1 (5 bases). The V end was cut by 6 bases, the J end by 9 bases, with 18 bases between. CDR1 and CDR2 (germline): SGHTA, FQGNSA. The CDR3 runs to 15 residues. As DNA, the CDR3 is TGTGCCAGCAGTGGGGGGTTGGGAGGGATTTCACCCCTCCACTTT. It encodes CASSGGLGGISPLHF.